The 6 T cell receptor beta chains reported below all come from one sample, sequenced in a study of Graves' ophthalmopathy and Graves' hyperthyroidism. As the template, RNA transcripts were used to amplify TCR beta CDR3 regions. The first-round RT-PCR employed HTBI primers together with the Qiagen OneStep RT-PCR kit. A multiplex PCR was then performed as the second round. TCRdb independently ran MiXCR on the multiplex PCR reads; one entry per CDR3 protein. Of approximately 1.2 million distinct CDR3 sequences detected, about two fifths appear once; the ten largest clones hold 11%. Material: peripheral blood or thyroid tissue (not recorded which). The receptors shown here come from an adult man with Graves' hyperthyroidism.

In this sample, this clonotype turned up a few times. This chain joins TRBV19 and TRBJ1-1, with TRBD1 matching over 9 bases. Trimming cost V 5 bases and J 4 bases; bases outside gene matches: 11. The germline gives CDR1 LNHDA, CDR2 SQIVND (reference sequence). The CDR3 spans 16 residues. CDR3 sequence: CASSPRTGAVSTEAFF. Written as DNA, the CDR3 is TGTGCCAGTAGTCCCCGGACAGGGGCAGTATCCACTGAAGCTTTCTTT.

V is TRBV7-9 and J is TRBJ1-1; D is unclear. CDR3 size: 11 residues. Trimming removed 2 bases from V and 8 bases from J, with 6 bases in between. Germline assignment: CDR1 SEHNR and CDR2 FQNEAQ (reference sequence). CDR3 sequence: CASSLRPEAFF. DNA for the CDR3: TGTGCCAGCAGCTTACGTCCCGAAGCTTTCTTT.

This clonotype was observed a handful of times. The rearrangement joins TRBV25-1 to TRBJ1-2; D is unresolved. The CDR3 extends over 15 amino acids. Germline V gives CDR1 MGHDK, CDR2 SYGVNS. V shed 5 bases and J shed 7 bases, with 20 bases lying between them. CDR3 bases: TGTGCCAGCAGTTCCGGGGTGCCAGATGGAGGTGGCTACACCTTC. It specifies CASSSGVPDGGGYTF.

This clonotype was counted a single time. The chain is built from TRBV24-1 and TRBJ2-7; D may correspond to TRBD1 or TRBD2 (5 bases each). In germline, CDR1 is KGHDR, CDR2 SFDVKD. Deletions cut 4 bases from V and 5 bases from J, with 11 bases between. The CDR3 contains 13 residues. CDR3 DNA sequence: TGTGCCACCAGTGACCCCGGGGCCCACGAGCAGTACTTC. It yields the protein CATSDPGAHEQYF.

This clonotype was observed at least ten times. The chain joins TRBV20-1 to TRBJ1-2, with D unresolved. The CDR3 sequence is 14 residues long. The V gene lost 0 bases and the J gene lost 6 bases, with 14 bases spanning the gap. Germline V gives CDR1 DFQATT, CDR2 SNEGSKA (reference sequence). CDR3 sequence (DNA): TGCAGTGCTAGAGAGCTCGGGATCCCCCATGGCTACACCTTC. It codes for CSARELGIPHGYTF.

Concerning this clonotype itself: A much more abundant neighbour one base away suggests this may be a read error. The CDR3 spells CAGSPVGFDYEQYF. CDR3 DNA sequence: TGTGCCGGCAGCCCCGTCGGCTTCGACTACGAGCAGTACTTC. This chain joins TRBV7-9 and TRBJ2-7; D gene unclear. Germline lookup yields CDR1 SEHNR and CDR2 FQNEAQ (reference sequence). The CDR3 loop spans 14 amino acids. The whole variable domain, filled in from reference TRBV7-9 and TRBJ2-7, reads DTGVSQNPRHKITKRGQNVTFRCDPISEHNRLYWYRQTLGQGPEFLTYFQNEAQLEKSRLLSDRFSAERPKGSFSTLEIQRTEQGDSAMYLCAGSPVGFDYEQYFGPGTRLTVT.